These T cell receptor beta chains were read from a single sample in a study of blood T cells in healthy people across ages. One entry per CDR3 protein results from TCRdb running MiXCR on the 5' RACE reads. The table shows 1.5 million to 2 million distinct CDR3 sequences, with roughly 52% occurring only once. The sequencing sample was made of blood. These receptors were taken from a woman in her forties in good health. The CDR3 runs from the conserved cysteine through the conserved F or W. The D gene is left open where the match is weak. Rows may omit the clone size; those that give it use once, few, many or a size class.

J,D,V,size,DNA,CDR3
TRBJ2-1,TRBD1,TRBV7-6,once,TGTGCCAGCAGCCCAGCAGACCTCCGGGACAGGGGTGAGCAGTTCTTC,CASSPADLRDRGEQFF
TRBJ2-5,TRBD1,TRBV7-9,.,TGTGCCAGCAGCTTAGCCGGACAGGGCAAGAGAGAGACCCAGTACTTC,CASSLAGQGKRETQYF
TRBJ2-3,.,TRBV3-1,.,TGTGCCAGCAGACCTTCTAGCGCAGATACGCAGTATTTT,CASRPSSADTQYF
TRBJ2-3,TRBD2,TRBV2,few,TGTGCCAGCAGTGATTGGGGGACTAGCGGGGTCGGAGGCACAGATACGCAGTATTTT,CASSDWGTSGVGGTDTQYF
TRBJ1-1,.,TRBV4-1,once,TGCGCCAGCAGCCAGATATGGGCTGAAGCTTTCTTT,CASSQIWAEAFF
TRBJ2-6,.,TRBV4-1,.,TGCGCCAGCAGCCAAGACTCTCTAGCCAACGTCCTGACTTTC,CASSQDSLANVLTF
TRBJ2-5,.,TRBV12-3/TRBV12-4,.,TGTGCCAGCAGACCCCTTGGGGAGACCCAGTACTTC,CASRPLGETQYF
TRBJ2-1,.,TRBV29-1,many,TGCAGCGTTGGGGGGGGGCTCTACAATGAGCAGTTCTTC,CSVGGGLYNEQFF
TRBJ2-1,TRBD2,TRBV28,.,TGTGCCATCAAACAACTAGCGGGGGGCCCAAGCTCCTACAATGAGCAGTTCTTC,CAIKQLAGGPSSYNEQFF
TRBJ1-2,.,TRBV25-1,.,TGTGCCAGCAGTAACAAACCGGGACCGTCACGAAACTATGGCTACACCTTC,CASSNKPGPSRNYGYTF
TRBJ1-2,.,TRBV3-1,.,TGTGCCAGCAGCCCACCGGACGGCAACTATGGCTACACCTTC,CASSPPDGNYGYTF
TRBJ1-4,.,TRBV28,few,TGTGCCAGCACCCCGACAGGAACTTCTAATGAAAAACTGTTTTTT,CASTPTGTSNEKLFF
TRBJ2-3,.,TRBV6-2/TRBV6-3,.,TGTGCCAGCACCCGTCCGGGGGGCTGGACAGATACGCAGTATTTT,CASTRPGGWTDTQYF
TRBJ2-3,.,TRBV7-2,few,TGTGCCAGCAGCGGAAGGCGTGGGGTAACAGATACGCAGTATTTT,CASSGRRGVTDTQYF
TRBJ2-7,.,TRBV5-6,few,TGTGCCAGCAGCCCCTGGGGACTTGACTACGAGCAGTACTTC,CASSPWGLDYEQYF
TRBJ2-5,.,TRBV15,few,TGTGCCACCAGCAGAGTTGGTCTGGGGCAAGAGACCCAGTACTTC,CATSRVGLGQETQYF
TRBJ2-3,.,TRBV7-2,.,TGTGCCAGCGCGCCCGGGGGCCGGACAGATCCGCAGTATTTT,CASAPGGRTDPQYF